What follows describes a single T cell receptor (beta chain). Its antigen is undetermined. One end of the junction is discordant with germline, which a read error may explain. These data originate in a study of cytomegalovirus exposure and HLA in healthy donors. As for the study in general: Early on, a data release was issued that held 80 million or so unique TCRs from HLA-typed donors.

Findings and limits, study-wide: Whilst most TCR sequences proved rare, a subset of public TCRs occurred across many donors.

The study ran its PCR with 60 Vbeta and 13 Jbeta primers. Only in-frame clones appear in the TCRdb table, and some are missing; sequencing was by immunoSEQ multiplex PCR. Here the sample spans about 140,000 clones, about 70% being singletons. The CDR3 has 14 residues. In germline, CDR1 is LGHNA, CDR2 YNFKEQ. This chain uses TRBV4-2 with TRBJ1-1; D is uncertain. The receptor was derived from a man aged 25-45 years in good health and CMV-seropositive. Sequenced: PBMCs. The CDR3 loop reads CASRQDTLNTEAFF. The CDR3 region has the DNA TGTGCCAGCAGACAAGATACATTGAACACTGAAGCTTTCTTT.